The 30 T cell receptor beta chains presented below share a single source sample, sequenced in a study of shared clonotypes between healthy human individuals. Assay: immunoSEQ multiplex PCR; the TCRdb copy retains only in-frame clones and omits some. Of hundreds of thousands of clones in the sample, around 73% were seen once. The material sequenced was memory CD4+ T cells sorted from blood. Indicated subset: CD45RA-negative fraction. These receptors all come from a woman aged 25 to 39 in good health.

The chain recombines TRBV30 with TRBJ2-5; perhaps TRBD2 as D (5 bases). V lost 0 bases, J lost 5 bases, and 13 bases lay in between. This CDR3 region has 14 residues. Germline lookup yields CDR1 GTSNPN and CDR2 SVGIG (reference sequence). CDR3 in DNA: TGTGCCTGGAGTGTACGGTGGACGGGGGAGACCCAGTACTTC. This encodes CAWSVRWTGETQYF.

The gene calls are TRBV6-1 and TRBJ2-2, with 10 bases that match TRBD1. Germline lookup yields CDR1 MNHNS and CDR2 SASEGT. The CDR3 covers 15 residues. The V gene end was trimmed by 8 bases and the J gene end by 4 bases; junction bases not matched to a gene: 7. In DNA, the CDR3 is TGTGCCAGCGACCGGACAGGGGGATCCACCGGGGAGCTGTTTTTT. Protein: CASDRTGGSTGELFF.

A few counts support this clone. The chain combines TRBV27 with TRBJ1-6; weak D call: TRBD1 (6 bases). V lost 6 bases and J lost 13, with 16 bases in between. Germline values: CDR1 MNHEY, CDR2 SMNVEV (reference sequence). The CDR3 consists of 13 residues. The CDR3 coding sequence is TGTGCCAGCAGGCGAGAGGGGGGCGCGCCCCTCCACTTT. Translating it yields CASRREGGAPLHF.

As concerns this clone: The same CDR3 is also encoded by other DNA sequences in this sample. The J gene is TRBJ2-7, the V gene TRBV5-1, with 12 bases that match TRBD2. The CDR3 has 16 residues. The V gene's germline CDR1 is SGHRS and CDR2 YFSETQ. With 0 bases clipped from V and 2 bases from J, the junction kept 3 bases outside the gene matches. In DNA, the CDR3 is TGCGCCAGCAGCTTGGATGGACTAGCGGGAACCTACGAGCAGTACTTC. It yields the protein CASSLDGLAGTYEQYF.

The V and J genes are TRBV11-2 and TRBJ1-4; D ambiguous. Germline V gene lookup returns CDR1 SGHAT and CDR2 FQNNGV. The CDR3 has 15 residues. Deletions cut 2 bases from V and 4 bases from J, with 11 bases between. The CDR3 loop reads CASSLMAHGNEKLFF. DNA for the CDR3: TGTGCCAGCAGCTTAATGGCGCATGGTAATGAAAAACTGTTTTTT. Based on the CDR3 plus reference TRBV11-2 and TRBJ1-4, the full variable domain is EAGVAQSPRYKIIEKRQSVAFWCNPISGHATLYWYQQILGQGPKLLIQFQNNGVVDDSQLPKDRFSAERLKGVDSTLKIQPAKLEDSAVYLCASSLMAHGNEKLFFGSGTQLSVL.

This sequence joins TRBV6-1 and TRBJ1-2; possible D gene TRBD1, 6 bases. V lost 4 bases and J 3 bases, leaving 15 bases between the germline ends. Germline lookup yields CDR1 MNHNS and CDR2 SASEGT. The CDR3 is 15 residues long. The CDR3 DNA reads as TGTGCCAGCAGTGCGCCACGACAGGAGCACTATGGCTACACCTTC. Translation gives CASSAPRQEHYGYTF.

The CDR3 sequence is CASSRAGQGAYGYTF. In DNA, the CDR3 is TGTGCCAGCAGCCGGGCGGGACAGGGGGCATATGGCTACACCTTC. This chain uses TRBV7-9 with TRBJ1-2; 12 nucleotides line up with TRBD1. CDR1 SEHNR and CDR2 FQNEAQ come from the germline V gene (reference sequence). The CDR3 contains 15 residues. J lost 5 bases, V lost 5 bases, and 6 bases had no gene match.

Worth noting for this clone: The same CDR3 arises from other DNA sequences in this sample as well. This rearrangement joins TRBV6-5 to TRBJ1-1, with 7 bases matching TRBD1. J gave up 5 bases and V 2 bases, and 2 bases lay outside the gene matches. The CDR3 is made up of 13 amino acids. Germline loops: CDR1 MNHEY, CDR2 SVGAGI. The CDR3 spells CASSYQGGTEAFF. CDR3 DNA sequence: TGTGCCAGCAGTTACCAGGGGGGGACTGAAGCTTTCTTT.

The rearrangement joins TRBV7-9 to TRBJ2-3; unclear D gene. With 6 bases removed from V and 1 base from J, the gap between germline ends came to 8 bases. The germline V gene encodes CDR1 SEHNR and CDR2 FQNEAQ (reference sequence). The CDR3 length is 13 residues. The DNA of the CDR3 is TGTGCCAGCAGGCCTACGGGCACAGATACGCAGTATTTT. This encodes CASRPTGTDTQYF.

V gene TRBV20-1 combines with J gene TRBJ1-1; D perhaps matches TRBD1 (5 bases). The V end was cut by 4 bases, the J end by 10 bases, with 10 bases between. From germline, CDR1 is DFQATT and CDR2 SNEGSKA (reference sequence). The CDR3 length is 10 residues. CDR3 bases: TGCAGTGCTATTGGCAGGGTAGCTTTCTTT. Translated, it gives CSAIGRVAFF.

Regarding this clone: The same CDR3 can be traced to other DNA sequences in this sample. The J gene is TRBJ1-1, the V gene TRBV5-1, with a possible D match to TRBD1 (5 bases). This CDR3 contains 15 residues. Trimming removed 4 bases from V and 0 bases from J, with 13 bases in between. Germline CDR1 is SGHRS and CDR2 is YFSETQ. The CDR3 loop reads CASSPGTLLNTEAFF. The CDR3 nucleotides are TGCGCCAGCAGCCCGGGGACCCTCTTGAACACTGAAGCTTTCTTT.

The rearrangement uses TRBV15 and TRBJ2-3; TRBD2 matches at 9 bases. This CDR3 contains 14 residues. The V and J ends lost 2 bases and 6 bases, in that order; junction bases with no gene match: 3. Germline V CDR1 and CDR2: LNHNV, YYDKDF (reference sequence). The CDR3: CATSRIAGADTQYF. Written as DNA, the CDR3 is TGTGCCACCAGCAGAATAGCGGGAGCGGATACGCAGTATTTT.

This clone appeared a single time. The chain links TRBV29-1 to TRBJ2-7, with D unclear. The germline CDR1 and CDR2 sequences are SQVTM and ANQGSEA. The V gene lost 5 bases and the J gene lost 2 bases, with 7 bases spanning the gap. CDR3 length: 11 amino acids. The CDR3 is CSVNTAYEQYF. CDR3 DNA sequence: TGCAGCGTTAACACGGCCTACGAGCAGTACTTC.

This clone has more than one count but fewer than ten. The CDR3 is CAWSKGGSYEQYF. CDR3 DNA: TGTGCCTGGAGTAAAGGGGGTAGCTACGAGCAGTACTTC. The rearrangement joins TRBV30 to TRBJ2-7, with D maybe TRBD1 (6 bases). Trimming removed 2 bases from V and 3 bases from J, with 11 bases in between. CDR3 length: 13 residues. Germline-derived CDR1 and CDR2 are GTSNPN and SVGIG (reference sequence).

This clone occurred a few times. This chain connects TRBV7-2 to TRBJ2-1, with unresolved D. The CDR3 sequence is 16 residues long. Germline CDR1 SGHTA, CDR2 FQGNSA. Trimming took off 5 bases at V and 0 bases at J, with 14 bases between the two ends. CDR3 amino acids: CASSRSAVSSYNEQFF. In DNA, the CDR3 is TGTGCCAGCAGCAGAAGTGCGGTATCCTCCTACAATGAGCAGTTCTTC.

CDR3 residues: CASRTSGTGNEKLFF. CDR3 bases: TGTGCCAGCAGGACCTCCGGGACAGGGAATGAAAAACTGTTTTTT. This chain joins TRBV28 and TRBJ1-4, with 9 bases that match TRBD1. After removal of 6 bases from V and 5 bases from J, the junction contained 7 bases not matched to a gene. Per the germline V gene, CDR1 is MDHEN and CDR2 is SYDVKM. The CDR3 is made up of 15 amino acids. The full variable domain, rest sourced from reference TRBV28 and TRBJ1-4, is DVKVTQSSRYLVKRTGEKVFLECVQDMDHENMFWYRQDPGLGLRLIYFSYDVKMKEKGDIPEGYSVSREKKERFSLILESASTNQTSMYLCASRTSGTGNEKLFFGSGTQLSVL.

This clone has only one observation. The V call is TRBV7-8, the J call TRBJ2-1; D unresolved. The CDR3 spans 12 residues. Trimming shortened V by 5 bases and J by 4 bases, and 6 bases separated the two germline ends. Germline V gene data show CDR1 as SGHVS and CDR2 as FQNEAQ. CDR3 residues: CASSRPYNEQFF. CDR3 DNA sequence: TGTGCCAGCAGCCGACCATACAATGAGCAGTTCTTC.

CDR3 nucleotides: TGTGCCAGCAGCTTGGGCAGCTTTATGAACACTGAAGCTTTCTTT. Its protein product is CASSLGSFMNTEAFF. V and J are TRBV5-6 and TRBJ1-1; D uncertain. This CDR3 has 15 residues. Germline V lookup: CDR1 SGHDT, CDR2 YYEEEE. V was clipped by 0 bases and J by 0 bases, with 9 bases between them.

This clone was detected a few times. J is TRBJ2-7 and V is TRBV2; D assignment may be TRBD1 or TRBD2 (6 bases each). V was cut by 5 bases and J by 2 bases, with 19 bases left in between. CDR1 and CDR2 (germline): SNHLY, FYNNEI. CDR3 length equals 16 residues. CDR3 DNA: TGTGCCAGCAGTTTTATGGGGGGCCCGTCTCCCTACGAGCAGTACTTC. Protein sequence: CASSFMGGPSPYEQYF.

The gene calls are TRBV18 and TRBJ2-3; TRBD2 aligns across 10 bases. The J segment lost 3 bases and the V segment lost 3 bases, leaving 3 bases of the junction unmatched. CDR3 length equals 15 residues. CDR1 KGHSH and CDR2 LQKENI come from the germline V gene. This CDR3 is CASSPLSGRTDTQYF. CDR3 sequence (DNA): TGTGCCAGCTCACCCCTTAGCGGGAGGACAGATACGCAGTATTTT.

The rearrangement joins TRBV6-1 to TRBJ2-7, with 10 bases that match TRBD1. J gave up 7 bases and V 7 bases, and 10 bases lay outside the gene matches. The CDR3 extends over 14 amino acids. CDR1 and CDR2 from the germline V gene are MNHNS and SASEGT. CDR3 nucleotides: TGTGCCAGCACTGGGACAGGGGCCCGAGAAGAGCAGTACTTC. Amino acid sequence: CASTGTGAREEQYF.

The chain couples TRBV11-3 to TRBJ2-2, with D uncertain. Trimming removed 4 bases from V and 4 bases from J, with 7 bases in between. The CDR3 has 13 residues. From germline, CDR1 is SGHNT and CDR2 YENEEA. The CDR3 DNA reads TGTGCCAGCAGCTCCATGGGCACCGGGGAGCTGTTTTTT. It is translated as CASSSMGTGELFF.

The chain couples TRBV28 to TRBJ1-5; 11 bases agree with TRBD1. The V gene end was trimmed by 1 base and the J gene end by 4 bases; junction bases not matched to a gene: 3. In germline, CDR1 is MDHEN, CDR2 SYDVKM. CDR3 length: 16 residues. The CDR3 loop is CASSLSGTGGNQPQHF. As DNA, the CDR3 is TGTGCCAGCAGTTTATCCGGGACAGGGGGTAATCAGCCCCAGCATTTT.

The chain has TRBV7-9 and TRBJ2-1, with a weak D call TRBD1 (5 bases). The germline V and J ends were trimmed by 8 bases and 8 bases, with 10 bases remaining between them. Looked up from germline, CDR1 is SEHNR and CDR2 is FQNEAQ (reference sequence). The CDR3 sequence is 11 residues long. The CDR3 sequence: CASSIGDEQFF. The CDR3 DNA follows: TGTGCCAGCTCCATAGGGGATGAGCAGTTCTTC.

This clone has just a few counts. The V and J genes are TRBV5-6 and TRBJ1-2; TRBD1 matches 10 bases. Looked up from germline, CDR1 is SGHDT and CDR2 is YYEEEE. This CDR3 spans 15 amino acids. The V segment lost 4 bases and the J segment 5 bases; nucleotides outside the gene matches: 8. The DNA of the CDR3 is TGTGCCAGCAGCCTTGGACAGGGGGATCTTTATGGCTACACCTTC. This encodes CASSLGQGDLYGYTF.

Regarding this clone: Other DNA sequences of this sample code for an identical CDR3. This chain uses TRBV7-7 with TRBJ2-1; 15 bases align to TRBD2. CDR1 and CDR2 (germline): SSHAT, FNYEAQ (reference sequence). There are 16 residues in the CDR3. The junction had 2 bases not matched to a gene; V was cut back by 3 bases and J by 5 bases. The CDR3 spells CASSLGLAGGDNEQFF. The CDR3 DNA follows: TGTGCCAGCAGCTTGGGACTAGCGGGAGGCGACAATGAGCAGTTCTTC. Drawing the rest from reference TRBV7-7 and TRBJ2-1, the complete variable domain is GAGVSQSPRYKVTKRGQDVTLRCDPISSHATLYWYQQALGQGPEFLTYFNYEAQPDKSGLPSDRFSAERPEGSISTLTIQRTEQRDSAMYRCASSLGLAGGDNEQFFGPGTRLTVL.

The chain employs TRBV6-5 and TRBJ2-5; tentatively, D is TRBD2 (7 bases). The germline gives CDR1 MNHEY, CDR2 SVGAGI. CDR3 length: 16 amino acids. Trimming removed 0 bases from V and 4 bases from J, with 15 bases in between. The CDR3 nucleotides read TGTGCCAGCAGTTACTCAGGGGGGGCCGTACGAGAGACCCAGTACTTC. Amino acids: CASSYSGGAVRETQYF.

The chain links TRBV10-3 to TRBJ2-5; 7 positions match TRBD2. V lost 3 bases, J lost 1 base, and 2 bases stayed unmatched. Germline V lookup: CDR1 ENHRY, CDR2 SYGVKD. The CDR3 spans 14 residues. The CDR3, as DNA: TGTGCCATCAGTGATCTAGCGGCCCAAGAGACCCAGTACTTC. It encodes CAISDLAAQETQYF.

V gene TRBV5-1 combines with J gene TRBJ2-3; D call uncertain. Germline CDR1 and CDR2: SGHRS and YFSETQ. Between the trimmed V and J ends, which lost 0 bases and 8 bases, there was a span of 10 bases. CDR3 length: 13 amino acids. CDR3 bases: TGCGCCAGCAGCTTGGAACGACTTGCTACGCAGTATTTT. Its translation is CASSLERLATQYF.

The chain employs TRBV7-2 and TRBJ2-5, with D tentatively TRBD1 or TRBD2 (5 bases each). The CDR3 length is 14 residues. In germline, CDR1 is SGHTA, CDR2 FQGNSA. V was trimmed by 6 bases and J by 4 bases, leaving 15 bases between them. Here the CDR3 DNA reads TGTGCCAGCAGGCTCCGGGGCGGAGGAGAGACCCAGTACTTC. This sequence encodes CASRLRGGGETQYF.